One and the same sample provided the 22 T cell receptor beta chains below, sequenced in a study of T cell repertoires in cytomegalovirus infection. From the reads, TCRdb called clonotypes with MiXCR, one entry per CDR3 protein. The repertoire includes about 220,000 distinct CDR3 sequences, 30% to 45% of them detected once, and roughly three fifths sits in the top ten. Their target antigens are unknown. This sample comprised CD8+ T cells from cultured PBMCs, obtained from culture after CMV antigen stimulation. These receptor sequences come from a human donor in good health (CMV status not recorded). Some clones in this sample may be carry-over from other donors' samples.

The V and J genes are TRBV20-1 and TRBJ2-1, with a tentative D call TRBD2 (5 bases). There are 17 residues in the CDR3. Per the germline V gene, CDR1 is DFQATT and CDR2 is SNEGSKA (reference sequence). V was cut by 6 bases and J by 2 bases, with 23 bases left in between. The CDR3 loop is CSAPLSQAGSPYNEQFF. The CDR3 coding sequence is TGCAGTGCGCCATTGTCCCAGGCGGGTTCCCCCTACAATGAGCAGTTCTTC.

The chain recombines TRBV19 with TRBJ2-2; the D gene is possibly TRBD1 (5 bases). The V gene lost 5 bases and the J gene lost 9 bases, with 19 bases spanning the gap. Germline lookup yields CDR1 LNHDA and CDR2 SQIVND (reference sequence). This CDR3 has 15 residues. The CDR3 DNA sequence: TGTGCCAGTAGTCCCAGGGCCCAGGTTAGACGGGAGCTGTTTTTT. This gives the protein CASSPRAQVRRELFF.

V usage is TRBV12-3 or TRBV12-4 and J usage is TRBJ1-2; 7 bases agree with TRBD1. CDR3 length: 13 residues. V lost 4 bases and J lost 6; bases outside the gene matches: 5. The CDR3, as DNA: TGTGCCAGCAGTTCGACAGGGAGGAATGGCTACACCTTC. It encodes CASSSTGRNGYTF.

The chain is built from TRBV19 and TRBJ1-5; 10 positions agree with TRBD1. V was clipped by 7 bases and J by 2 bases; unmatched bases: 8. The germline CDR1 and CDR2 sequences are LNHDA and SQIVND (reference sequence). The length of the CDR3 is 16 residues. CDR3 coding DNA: TGTGCCAGTACCACCCGGGACAGGGGTGGCAATCAGCCCCAGCATTTT. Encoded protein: CASTTRDRGGNQPQHF.

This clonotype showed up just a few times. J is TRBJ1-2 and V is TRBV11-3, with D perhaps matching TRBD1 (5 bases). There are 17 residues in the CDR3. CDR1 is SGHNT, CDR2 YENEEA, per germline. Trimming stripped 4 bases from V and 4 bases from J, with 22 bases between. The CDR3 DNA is TGTGCCAGCAGCTCACCCCTTGGGAAGGGGCAGGGCTATGGCTACACCTTC. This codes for CASSSPLGKGQGYGYTF. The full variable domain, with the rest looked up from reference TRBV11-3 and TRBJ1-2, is EAGVVQSPRYKIIEKKQPVAFWCNPISGHNTLYWYLQNLGQGPELLIRYENEEAVDDSQLPKDRFSAERLKGVDSTLKIQPAELGDSAVYLCASSSPLGKGQGYGYTFGSGTRLTVV.

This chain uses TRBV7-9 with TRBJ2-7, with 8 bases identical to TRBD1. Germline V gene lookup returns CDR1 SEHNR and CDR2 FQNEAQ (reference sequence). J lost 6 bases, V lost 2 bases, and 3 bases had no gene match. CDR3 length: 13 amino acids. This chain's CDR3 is CASSLLTGGEQYF. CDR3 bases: TGTGCCAGCAGCTTACTCACAGGGGGCGAGCAGTACTTC.

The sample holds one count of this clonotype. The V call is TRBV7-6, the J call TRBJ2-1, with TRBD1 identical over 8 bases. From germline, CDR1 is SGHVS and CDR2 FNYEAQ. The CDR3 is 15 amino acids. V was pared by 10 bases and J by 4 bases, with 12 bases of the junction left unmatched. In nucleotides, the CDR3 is TGTGCCACCCTTGAGGGGGACAGGCAATACAATGAGCAGTTCTTC. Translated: CATLEGDRQYNEQFF.

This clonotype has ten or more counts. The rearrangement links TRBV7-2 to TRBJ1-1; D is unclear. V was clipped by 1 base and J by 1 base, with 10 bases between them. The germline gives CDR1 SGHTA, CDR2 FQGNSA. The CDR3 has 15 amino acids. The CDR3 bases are TGTGCCAGCAGCTTAGAAGAGGGTTGGAACACTGAAGCTTTCTTT. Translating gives CASSLEEGWNTEAFF.

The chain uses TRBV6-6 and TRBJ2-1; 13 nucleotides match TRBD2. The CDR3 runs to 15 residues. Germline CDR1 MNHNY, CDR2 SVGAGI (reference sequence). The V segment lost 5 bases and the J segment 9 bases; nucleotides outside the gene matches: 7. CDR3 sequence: CASSRRTSGSAEQFF. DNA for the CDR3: TGTGCCAGCAGTCGGCGGACTAGCGGGAGTGCTGAGCAGTTCTTC.

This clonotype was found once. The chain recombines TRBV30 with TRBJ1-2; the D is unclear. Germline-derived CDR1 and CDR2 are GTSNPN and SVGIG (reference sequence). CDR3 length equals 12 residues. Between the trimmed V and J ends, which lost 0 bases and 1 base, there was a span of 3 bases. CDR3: CAWSVINYGYTF. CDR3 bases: TGTGCCTGGAGTGTAATTAACTATGGCTACACCTTC.

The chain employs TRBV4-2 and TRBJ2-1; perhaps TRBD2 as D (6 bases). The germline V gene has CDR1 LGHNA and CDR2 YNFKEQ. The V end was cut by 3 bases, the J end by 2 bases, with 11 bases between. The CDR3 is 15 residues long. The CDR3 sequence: CASSQISGAYNEQFF. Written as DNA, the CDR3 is TGTGCCAGCAGCCAGATTAGCGGCGCCTACAATGAGCAGTTCTTC.

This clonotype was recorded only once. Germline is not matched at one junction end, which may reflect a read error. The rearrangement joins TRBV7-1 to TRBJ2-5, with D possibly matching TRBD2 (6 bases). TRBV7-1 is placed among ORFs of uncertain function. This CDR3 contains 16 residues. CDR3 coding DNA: TGTGCAAGCAGCTCGACCCGCGTACGGGGGAAGGAGACCAAGTACTTC. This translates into CASSSTRVRGKETKYF.

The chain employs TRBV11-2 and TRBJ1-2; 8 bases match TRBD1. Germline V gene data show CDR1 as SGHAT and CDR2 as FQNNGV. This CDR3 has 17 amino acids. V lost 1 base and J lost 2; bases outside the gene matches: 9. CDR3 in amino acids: CASSLAYTRDRNYGYTF. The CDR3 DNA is TGTGCCAGCAGCTTAGCCTACACCCGGGACAGGAACTATGGCTACACCTTC.

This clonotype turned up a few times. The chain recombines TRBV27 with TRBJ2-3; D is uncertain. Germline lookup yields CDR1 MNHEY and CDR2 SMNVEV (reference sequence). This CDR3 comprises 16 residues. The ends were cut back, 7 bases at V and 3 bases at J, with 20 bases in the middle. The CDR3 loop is CASTPMARIATDTQYF. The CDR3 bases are TGTGCCAGCACCCCTATGGCCAGGATTGCGACAGATACGCAGTATTTT.

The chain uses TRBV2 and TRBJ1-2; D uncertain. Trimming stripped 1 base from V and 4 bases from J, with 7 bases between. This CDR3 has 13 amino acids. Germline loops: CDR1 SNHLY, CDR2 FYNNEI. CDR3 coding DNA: TGTGCCAGCAGTGAAGGAGAGACCTATGGCTACACCTTC. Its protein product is CASSEGETYGYTF. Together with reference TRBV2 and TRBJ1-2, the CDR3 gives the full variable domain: EPEVTQTPSHQVTQMGQEVILRCVPISNHLYFYWYRQILGQKVEFLVSFYNNEISEKSEIFDDQFSVERPDGSNFTLKIRSTKLEDSAMYFCASSEGETYGYTFGSGTRLTVV.

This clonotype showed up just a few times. CDR3 loop: CASSLSLAGAYTDTQYF. The CDR3 coding sequence is TGTGCCAGCAGCTTATCGCTAGCGGGGGCCTACACAGATACGCAGTATTTT. The chain couples TRBV7-6 to TRBJ2-3; the match to TRBD2 covers 10 bases. The CDR3 is 17 amino acids. Germline-derived CDR1 and CDR2 are SGHVS and FNYEAQ. J gave up 2 bases and V 2 bases, and 7 bases lay outside the gene matches.

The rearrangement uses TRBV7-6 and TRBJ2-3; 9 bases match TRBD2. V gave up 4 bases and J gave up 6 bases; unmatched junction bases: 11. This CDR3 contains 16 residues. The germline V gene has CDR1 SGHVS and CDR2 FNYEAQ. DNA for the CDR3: TGTGCCAGCAGCTCCCGGACTAGCGTACCGACGGATACGCAGTATTTT. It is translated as CASSSRTSVPTDTQYF.

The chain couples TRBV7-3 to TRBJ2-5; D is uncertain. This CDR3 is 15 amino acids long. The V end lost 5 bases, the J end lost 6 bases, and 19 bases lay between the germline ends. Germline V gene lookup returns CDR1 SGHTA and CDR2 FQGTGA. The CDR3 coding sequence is TGTGCCAGCAGCCGAGGAGACTCCGCTTTGAAGACCCAGTACTTC. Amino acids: CASSRGDSALKTQYF.

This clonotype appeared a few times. In DNA form, the CDR3 reads TGTGCCAGCCCCAACGACGGGACGACACGCAATGAGCAGTTCTTC. Amino acid sequence: CASPNDGTTRNEQFF. The V gene is TRBV6-1, the J gene TRBJ2-1; either TRBD1 or TRBD2 may fit D (5 bases each). The CDR3 sequence is 15 residues long. V lost 8 bases and J 6 bases, leaving 20 bases between the germline ends. CDR1 is MNHNS, CDR2 SASEGT, per germline.

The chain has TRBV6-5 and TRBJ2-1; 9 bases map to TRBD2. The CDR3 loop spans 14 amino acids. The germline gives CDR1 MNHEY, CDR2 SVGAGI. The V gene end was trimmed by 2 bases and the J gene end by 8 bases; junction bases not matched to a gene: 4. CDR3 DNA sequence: TGTGCCAGCAGTTACACGGTAGCGGGGGATGAGCAGTTCTTC. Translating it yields CASSYTVAGDEQFF.

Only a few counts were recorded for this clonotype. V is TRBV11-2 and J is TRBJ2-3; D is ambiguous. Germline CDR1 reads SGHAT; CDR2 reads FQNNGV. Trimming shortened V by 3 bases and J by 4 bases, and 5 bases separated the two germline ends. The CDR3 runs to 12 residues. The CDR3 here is CASSFQADTQYF. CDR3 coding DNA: TGTGCCAGCAGCTTTCAAGCAGATACGCAGTATTTT.

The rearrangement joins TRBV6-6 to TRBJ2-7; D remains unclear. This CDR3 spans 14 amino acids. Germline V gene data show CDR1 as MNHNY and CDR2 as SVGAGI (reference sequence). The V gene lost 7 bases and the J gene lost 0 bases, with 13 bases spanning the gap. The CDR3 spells CASKIGTASYEQYF. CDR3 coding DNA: TGTGCCAGCAAAATCGGCACAGCCTCCTACGAGCAGTACTTC.